This T cell receptor beta chain was identified in a study of T cell responses to AZD1222 COVID-19 vaccine. General study results and limits: Receipt of two AZD1222 doses was followed by a rise in Spike-specific TCR breadth and depth. Clonal diversity was possibly underestimated, and white British individuals and females predominated among donors. As reported, nearly half of all spike-specific TCRs target variant regions that are unmutated.

TCRdb's table, derived via immunoSEQ multiplex PCR, lists solely in-frame clones and lacks some. The sample carries 140,000 to 150,000 clones, 70% to 90% recorded once. This CDR3 region has 15 residues. Trimming took 3 bases from V and 8 from J; bases not matched to a gene: 8. Per the germline V gene, CDR1 is KGHSH and CDR2 is LQKENI. As for this clone: The antigen is not known. Within the sample, other DNA sequences also encode this same CDR3.

The chain recombines TRBV18 with TRBJ1-4, with 8 positions matching TRBD1. The sample in question was peripheral blood, obtained on day 0 of AZD1222 vaccination. The receptor comes from an adult in good health. DNA for the CDR3: TGTGCCAGCTCACCGGCCGGACAGGGAGGAGAAAAACTGTTTTTT. This sequence encodes CASSPAGQGGEKLFF. Variable domain in full (rest from reference TRBV18 and TRBJ1-4): NAGVMQNPRHLVRRRGQEARLRCSPMKGHSHVYWYRQLPEEGLKFMVYLQKENIIDESGMPKERFSAEFPKEGPSILRIQQVVRGDSAAYFCASSPAGQGGEKLFFGSGTQLSVL.